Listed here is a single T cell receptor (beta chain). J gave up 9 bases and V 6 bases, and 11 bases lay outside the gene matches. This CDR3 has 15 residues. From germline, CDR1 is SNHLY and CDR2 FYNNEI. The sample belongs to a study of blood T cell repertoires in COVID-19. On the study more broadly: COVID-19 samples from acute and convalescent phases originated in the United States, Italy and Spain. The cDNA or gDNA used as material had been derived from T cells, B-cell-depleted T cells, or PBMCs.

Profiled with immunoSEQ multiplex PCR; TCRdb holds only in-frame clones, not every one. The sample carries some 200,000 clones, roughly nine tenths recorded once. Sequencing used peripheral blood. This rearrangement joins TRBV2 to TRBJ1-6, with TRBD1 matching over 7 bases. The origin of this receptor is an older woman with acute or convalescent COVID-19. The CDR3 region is CASRGGQTDSSPLHF. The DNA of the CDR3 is TGTGCCAGCAGGGGGGGACAGACGGATAGTTCACCCCTCCACTTT.